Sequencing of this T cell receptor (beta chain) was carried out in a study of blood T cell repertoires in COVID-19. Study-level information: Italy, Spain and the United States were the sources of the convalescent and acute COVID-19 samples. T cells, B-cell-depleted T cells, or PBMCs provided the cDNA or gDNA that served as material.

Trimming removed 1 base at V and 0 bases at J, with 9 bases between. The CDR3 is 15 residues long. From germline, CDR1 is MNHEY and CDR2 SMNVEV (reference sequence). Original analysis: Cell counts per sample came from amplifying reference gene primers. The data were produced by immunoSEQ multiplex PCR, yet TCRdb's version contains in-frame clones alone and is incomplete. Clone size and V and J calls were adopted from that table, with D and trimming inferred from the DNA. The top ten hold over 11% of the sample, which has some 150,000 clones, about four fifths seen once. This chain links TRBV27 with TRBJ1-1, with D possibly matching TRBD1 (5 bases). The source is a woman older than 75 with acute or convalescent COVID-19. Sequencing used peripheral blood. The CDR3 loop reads CASSLFSGVNTEAFF. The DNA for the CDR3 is TGTGCCAGCAGTTTATTTTCGGGGGTGAACACTGAAGCTTTCTTT.